This T cell receptor (beta chain) was identified in a study of blood T cells in healthy people across ages. CDR3 length equals 15 residues. The germline CDR1 and CDR2 sequences are KGHDR and SFDVKD. Trimming cost V 5 bases and J 8 bases, with 18 bases left between them. Next came a second PCR, run for roughly 6 to 11 cycles, which used a sample-barcoded 5' primer along with a J-beta primer mix. A template-switch adaptor that had 12 random nucleotides put a tag on each cDNA molecule. From the 5' RACE reads, TCRdb called clonotypes with MiXCR, one entry per CDR3 protein. The data contain about 600,000 distinct CDR3 sequences, around 50% of them singletons.

The origin of this receptor is a man aged 80 or over in good health. The source material was blood. V is TRBV24-1 and J is TRBJ2-1, with D uncertain. The CDR3, as DNA: TGTGCCACCAGTGCAGGCCCTAGTGAGTACCATGAGCAGTTCTTC. It encodes CATSAGPSEYHEQFF.